This T cell receptor (beta chain) was found in a study of CD8 T cells in ankylosing spondylitis. General study findings and limits: Disease-linked clones were found to be CD8+ and relatively rare in peripheral blood.

This clonotype was found a few times. Its target is unknown. For TCR beta, libraries came from quantitative 5'-RACE with molecular barcodes. MiXCR, run by TCRdb on the 5' RACE reads, gives a single entry per CDR3 protein. The sample records roughly 69,000 distinct CDR3 sequences, under 5.5% being singletons. Trimming cost V 3 bases and J 1 base, with 12 bases left between them. The CDR3 is made up of 15 amino acids. This sequence originates from a male donor with ankylosing spondylitis or in good health (not recorded which). Input material: blood, either unsorted or a sorted T cell fraction (not recorded which). The rearrangement joins TRBV12-3 or TRBV12-4 to TRBJ1-1, with D perhaps matching TRBD1 (5 bases). The CDR3 here is CASSLEGGENTEAFF. CDR3 DNA sequence: TGTGCCAGCAGTTTGGAGGGAGGGGAGAACACTGAAGCTTTCTTT.